This T cell receptor (beta chain) was recovered during a study of spatial heterogeneity in lung cancer (dated by TCRdb to between 2018 and 2021). About the investigation overall: More beta-chain than alpha-chain transcripts were consistently detected, likely reflecting higher beta-chain transcript abundance. In the raw uncorrected reads, each unique combination of TCR and UMI appeared more than ten times on average. In non-small cell lung cancer, the study made a quantitative comparison of TCR alpha and beta repertoires among multiple tumor regions, matched nontumor lung and blood. TCR repertoire features were related to nonsynonymous mutation counts determined by whole-exome sequencing of tumor tissue. At surgery, hundreds of tumor regions, 63 to 70 matched nontumor lung samples and 56 PBMC samples were TCR-sequenced for both alpha and beta chains. General findings and caveats noted by the study authors: Confirming at a functional level the hypothesis that regional TCRs recognize regional mutations was considered to require additional single-cell paired TCR alpha and beta sequencing.

This clonotype has a handful of counts. The antigen it recognizes is unknown. The record has no base qualities; no much larger clone is one base away. V and J lose 0 bases and 3 bases, and a span of 3 bases separates them. From the cysteine through the phenylalanine, the CDR3 covers 13 amino acids. Only the CDR3 portion is preserved as DNA: 39 bases, with reading frame beginning at the first base. CDR1 and CDR2 are drawn from the germline V gene: LGHNA, YSLEER. The library was made by 5' RACE. Instrument on record: NextSeq 500. In the TCR library protocol, a unique molecular identifier was attached to each TCR cDNA molecule so that PCR and sequencing errors could be corrected. Regarding the original processing steps: TCR identification, UMI-based error correction and CDR3 extraction were performed with Decombinator tools. TCRs above a frequency of 2 per 1,000, corresponding to the top 1% of the tumor frequency distribution, were defined as expanded. Each repertoire was subsampled 100 times to 5,000 TCRs, after which Renyi diversity was computed with the R vegan package. CDR3 similarity networks were constructed using string-kernel similarity of amino acid triplets, with links drawn between CDR3s whose pairwise similarity was above 0.82. The public reads were run again by TCRdb, first through fastp at Q25 and then through MiXCR, and only productive beta chains were kept. Under each unique CDR3 protein, matching rows form one entry showing the most common genes and DNA. None of the V and J calls come from the authors' own analysis; TCRdb made them. The sample includes about 2,300 distinct CDR3 sequences, with approximately 15% observed a single time. The ten top clones hold roughly 25% of the sample.

The time point label of this sample denotes: sample taken at primary tumor resection. The donors were some 70 patients from the lung TRACERx cohort who had early-stage, untreated non-small cell lung cancer. Whole RNA extracted from tumor and nontumor lung tissue, or from cryopreserved PBMC samples, was used for TCR sequencing without cell sorting. A patient was chosen for TCR sequencing only when enough RNA was available from at least two tumor regions. Before being selected, tumor and adjacent nontumor lung specimens were reviewed by a lung pathologist. Sequenced here: normal lung tissue next to the tumor, sampled at surgery. The TCR originated in a male donor with early-stage non-small cell lung cancer. The sequence links TRBV4-3 to TRBJ1-5; no D gene call is confident. The DNA is as follows: TGCGCCAGCAGCCAAGAGGTCAATCAGCCCCAGCATTTT. Translation gives CASSQEVNQPQHF.